The 24 T cell receptor beta chains below come from one sample, sequenced in a study of CD8 T cells in Susac syndrome. After extraction with the RNeasy kit, about 0.45 to 1 ug of the RNA was reverse transcribed using random hexamers. TCRdb itself ran the immunoSEQ multiplex PCR reads through MiXCR, one entry per CDR3 protein. This sample has over 350,000 distinct CDR3 sequences, with more than 70% found just once. What was sequenced was CD8+ T cells from PBMCs. These receptor sequences come from a human donor with multiple sclerosis.

This chain links TRBV27 with TRBJ2-7; possibly TRBD2 for D (5 bases). Germline V gene lookup returns CDR1 MNHEY and CDR2 SMNVEV (reference sequence). The CDR3 sequence is 16 residues long. V was clipped by 8 bases and J by 0 bases, with 20 bases between them. Written as DNA, the CDR3 is TGTGCCAGCTCTGTGGGAGCCGGGCTGAGCTCCTACGAGCAGTACTTC. Protein product: CASSVGAGLSSYEQYF.

A remark on this clonotype: One end of the junction does not line up with germline, which may come from a read error. This chain connects TRBV5-4 to TRBJ1-6; possible D gene TRBD1, 6 bases. The CDR3 sequence is 15 residues long. Germline V gives CDR1 SGHNT, CDR2 YYREEE (reference sequence). This CDR3 is CASSRFGGEDSRLHF. The CDR3 coding sequence is TGTGCCAGCAGCCGCTTCGGGGGCGAGGATTCACGCCTCCACTTT.

The chain is built from TRBV6-6 and TRBJ2-1; D is unclear. Germline V gene sequence: CDR1 MNHNY, CDR2 SVGAGI (reference sequence). This CDR3 region has 12 residues. V gave up 6 bases and J gave up 8 bases, with 11 bases separating them. CDR3 DNA: TGTGCCAGCAGCCCCTTCGTCTATGAGCAGTTCTTC. Its translation: CASSPFVYEQFF.

This clonotype appeared once. Given the absence of the conserved phenylalanine or tryptophan at the CDR3 end, a read error is likely. The chain couples TRBV18 to TRBJ2-1; 14 bases agree with TRBD2. The length of the CDR3 is 17 residues. Trimming at V came to 6 bases and at J to 9 bases, leaving 13 bases not matched to a gene. Germline assignment: CDR1 KGHSH and CDR2 LQKENI. The CDR3 region is CASSPDLTSGRASEQFL. CDR3 sequence (DNA): TGTGCCAGCTCCCCTGACTTGACTAGCGGGAGGGCCAGTGAGCAGTTCCTC.

V gene TRBV30 combines with J gene TRBJ1-2; no clear D gene. The CDR3 loop spans 15 amino acids. V lost 1 base and J 8 bases, leaving 20 bases between the germline ends. The germline V gene encodes CDR1 GTSNPN and CDR2 SVGIG (reference sequence). CDR3 region: CAWSATVLPTSGYTF. CDR3 in DNA: TGTGCCTGGAGTGCAACCGTTTTACCAACGAGCGGCTACACCTTC.

The chain recombines TRBV5-6 with TRBJ2-4, with TRBD1 matching over 11 bases. Germline assignment: CDR1 SGHDT and CDR2 YYEEEE. The J segment lost 4 bases and the V segment lost 3 bases, leaving 12 bases of the junction unmatched. This CDR3 is built from 18 residues. The CDR3 spells CASSSGTGGPAFKNIQYF. The CDR3 DNA reads as TGTGCCAGCAGCTCCGGGACAGGGGGTCCGGCTTTTAAAAACATTCAGTACTTC.

The rearrangement uses TRBV6-5 and TRBJ2-2; D is possibly TRBD1 or TRBD2 (5 bases each). CDR3 length equals 13 residues. Per the germline V gene, CDR1 is MNHEY and CDR2 is SVGAGI. Trimming shortened V by 6 bases and J by 6 bases, and 11 bases separated the two germline ends. In DNA form, the CDR3 reads TGTGCCAGCAGGCAGGGAGACGCCGGGGAGCTGTTTTTT. This sequence encodes CASRQGDAGELFF.

J is TRBJ2-1 and V is TRBV20-1; TRBD1 is a possible D gene (6 bases). The CDR3 has 13 residues. Trimming pared 5 bases from V and 8 bases from J, leaving 16 bases between. The germline V gene has CDR1 DFQATT and CDR2 SNEGSKA (reference sequence). CDR3 DNA: TGCAGTGCTGTTCAAACAGGGACCGATGAGCAGTTCTTC. Translating gives CSAVQTGTDEQFF.

V is TRBV6-2 or TRBV6-3 and J is TRBJ1-2, with D possibly being TRBD1 (6 bases). Between the trimmed V and J ends, which lost 5 bases and 4 bases, there was a span of 8 bases. Germline V gene sequence: CDR1 MNHEY, CDR2 SVGEGT. There are 12 residues in the CDR3. The CDR3 protein is CASSKGGYGYTF. The CDR3 bases are TGTGCCAGCAGTAAAGGGGGCTATGGCTACACCTTC.

The rearrangement links TRBV28 to TRBJ2-5, with 11 bases matching TRBD2. V lost 6 bases and J lost 2; bases outside the gene matches: 5. CDR3 size: 15 residues. Germline V CDR1 and CDR2: MDHEN, SYDVKM. DNA for the CDR3: TGTGCCAGCAGAGCCGGGACTAGCGGACAAGAGACCCAGTACTTC. It translates to CASRAGTSGQETQYF.

The chain carries TRBV11-2 and TRBJ1-1; 8 nucleotides match TRBD1. Trimming took 0 bases from V and 1 from J; bases not matched to a gene: 7. Germline CDR1 and CDR2: SGHAT and FQNNGV. This CDR3 is 17 amino acids long. CDR3 protein: CASSLEGQAPSNTEAFF. The CDR3 region has the DNA TGTGCCAGCAGCTTAGAGGGACAGGCTCCCTCGAACACTGAAGCTTTCTTT.

The genes are TRBV30 and TRBJ1-2; D is possibly TRBD1 (6 bases). CDR1 GTSNPN and CDR2 SVGIG come from the germline V gene (reference sequence). Trimming shortened V by 5 bases and J by 4 bases, and 11 bases separated the two germline ends. The CDR3 is 12 residues long. CDR3 sequence reads: CAWGQGTYGYTF. Here the CDR3 DNA reads TGTGCCTGGGGGCAGGGGACCTATGGCTACACCTTC. Supplemented by reference TRBV30 and TRBJ1-2, the full variable domain reads SQTIHQWPATLVQPVGSPLSLECTVEGTSNPNLYWYRQAAGRGLQLLFYSVGIGQISSEVPQNLSASRPQDRQFILSSKKLLLSDSGFYLCAWGQGTYGYTFGSGTRLTVV.

The chain employs TRBV12-3 or TRBV12-4 and TRBJ1-2, with a possible D match to TRBD1 (5 bases). This CDR3 is 11 amino acids long. The germline V and J ends were trimmed by 6 bases and 9 bases, with 11 bases remaining between them. The CDR3 is CASRSGYSYTF. The CDR3 DNA follows: TGTGCCAGCAGATCAGGGTACAGCTACACCTTC.

The chain recombines TRBV15 with TRBJ2-7; 8 bases fit TRBD1. Germline CDR1 reads LNHNV; CDR2 reads YYDKDF (reference sequence). The junction had 3 bases not matched to a gene; V was cut back by 0 bases and J by 2 bases. This CDR3 has 15 amino acids. In DNA form, the CDR3 reads TGTGCCACCAGCAGAGATCAGGGGGCGGCCTACGAGCAGTACTTC. This codes for CATSRDQGAAYEQYF.

This rearrangement joins TRBV7-9 to TRBJ1-2; D gene unclear. V was clipped by 3 bases and J by 3 bases, with 11 bases between them. Per germline, CDR1 SEHNR and CDR2 FQNEAQ (reference sequence). This CDR3 region has 14 residues. The CDR3 loop is CASSFADGHYGYTF. As DNA, the CDR3 is TGTGCCAGCAGCTTCGCCGACGGGCACTATGGCTACACCTTC. Variable domain in full (rest from reference TRBV7-9 and TRBJ1-2): DTGVSQNPRHKITKRGQNVTFRCDPISEHNRLYWYRQTLGQGPEFLTYFQNEAQLEKSRLLSDRFSAERPKGSFSTLEIQRTEQGDSAMYLCASSFADGHYGYTFGSGTRLTVV.

The V call is TRBV5-4, the J call TRBJ1-2; D call uncertain. The CDR3 totals 12 residues. Germline lookup yields CDR1 SGHNT and CDR2 YYREEE (reference sequence). The germline V and J ends were trimmed by 0 bases and 8 bases, with 8 bases remaining between them. Here the CDR3 DNA reads TGTGCCAGCAGCTTGGGACCAGAGGGCTACACCTTC. It specifies CASSLGPEGYTF.

This clonotype was seen only a few times. The chain uses TRBV24-1 and TRBJ1-4; TRBD1 is a possible D gene (6 bases). The germline V and J ends were trimmed by 10 bases and 6 bases, with 29 bases remaining between them. Germline V CDR1 and CDR2: KGHDR, SFDVKD. CDR3 length equals 18 residues. The CDR3 sequence: CATPLYPRGLVEDEKLFF. CDR3 nucleotide sequence: TGTGCCACTCCCCTCTACCCCCGGGGGCTCGTAGAGGATGAAAAACTGTTTTTT.

Here the CDR3 reads CSARTLTDYEQYF. CDR3 bases: TGCAGTGCTAGGACACTGACCGACTACGAGCAGTACTTC. V is TRBV20-1 and J is TRBJ2-7; no definite D call. Germline-derived CDR1 and CDR2 are DFQATT and SNEGSKA (reference sequence). This CDR3 is 13 amino acids long. V was clipped by 3 bases and J by 3 bases, with 12 bases between them.

J is TRBJ1-1 and V is TRBV25-1; D is uncertain. The CDR3 contains 11 residues. The V and J ends lost 7 bases and 6 bases respectively, with 9 bases between them. The V gene's germline CDR1 is MGHDK and CDR2 SYGVNS. CDR3 sequence: CASIWGAEAFF. The CDR3 DNA is TGTGCCAGCATTTGGGGAGCTGAAGCTTTCTTT.

The chain couples TRBV27 to TRBJ2-7; 8 bases line up with TRBD1. Per germline, CDR1 MNHEY and CDR2 SMNVEV (reference sequence). Germline trimming cut 4 bases from V and 3 bases from J; bases unmatched to any gene: 5. CDR3 length equals 14 residues. In DNA, the CDR3 is TGTGCCAGCAGTTCGGGACAGGAAGTCTACGAGCAGTACTTC. This sequence encodes CASSSGQEVYEQYF.

The genes are TRBV24-1 and TRBJ2-3; tentatively, D is TRBD2 (5 bases). The germline V and J ends were trimmed by 3 bases and 0 bases, with 6 bases remaining between them. The CDR3 is 14 residues long. The germline CDR1 and CDR2 sequences are KGHDR and SFDVKD. CDR3 amino acids: CATSDRGSTDTQYF. CDR3 in DNA: TGTGCCACCAGTGATCGCGGGAGCACAGATACGCAGTATTTT.

The J gene is TRBJ2-7, the V gene TRBV7-6; 7 bases line up with TRBD1. J gave up 2 bases and V 1 base, and 5 bases lay outside the gene matches. The CDR3 sequence is 15 residues long. Germline V lookup: CDR1 SGHVS, CDR2 FNYEAQ. This CDR3 reads CASSLGQGYTYEQYF. The CDR3 DNA is TGTGCCAGCAGCTTAGGACAGGGTTACACCTACGAGCAGTACTTC.

The chain is built from TRBV6-5 and TRBJ2-1; D unclear. V was cut by 6 bases and J by 10 bases, with 16 bases left in between. The CDR3 has 13 amino acids. CDR1 and CDR2 from the germline V gene are MNHEY and SVGAGI. CDR3 sequence: CASSAGIPTEQFF. CDR3 DNA sequence: TGTGCCAGCAGCGCAGGCATACCAACGGAGCAGTTCTTC.

Here the CDR3 reads CASRVLGAGELFF. For the CDR3, the DNA is TGTGCCAGCAGGGTTTTAGGCGCCGGGGAGCTGTTTTTT. V and J are TRBV27 and TRBJ2-2; no reliable D call. Deletions cut 6 bases from V and 6 bases from J, with 11 bases between. Per germline, CDR1 MNHEY and CDR2 SMNVEV (reference sequence). The CDR3 is made up of 13 amino acids.